Following are 17 T cell receptor beta chains from one sample sequenced in a study of T cell responses to AZD1222 COVID-19 vaccine. Produced via immunoSEQ multiplex PCR; TCRdb's table is partial and in-frame only. The repertoire holds roughly 100,000 clones, about 94% seen once, with around 5% in the top ten. Sequencing used peripheral blood, obtained on day 0 of AZD1222 vaccination. The receptors come from an adult in good health.

This clone occurred a few times. V usage is TRBV18 and J usage is TRBJ2-7, with TRBD1 matching over 9 bases. This CDR3 has 14 amino acids. Germline V CDR1 and CDR2: KGHSH, LQKENI. V was clipped by 6 bases and J by 3 bases; unmatched bases: 6. DNA for the CDR3: TGTGCCAGCTCCTTAACGGGACAGGGCTACGAGCAGTACTTC. This encodes CASSLTGQGYEQYF.

This clone was detected a few times. The chain carries TRBV3-1 (or the pseudogene TRBV3-2) and TRBJ2-2; 9 bases match TRBD2. The CDR3 sequence is 19 residues long. CDR1 LGHDT and CDR2 YNNKEL come from the germline V gene (reference sequence). Trimming removed 0 bases from V and 4 bases from J; junction bases left unmatched: 12. CDR3 amino acids: CASSQDSEGTSQSTGELFF. DNA for the CDR3: TGTGCCAGCAGCCAAGATTCGGAAGGGACTAGCCAATCCACCGGGGAGCTGTTTTTT.

V is TRBV7-3 and J is TRBJ2-3, with 9 bases that match TRBD2. This CDR3 is built from 15 residues. V trimming: 1 base; J trimming: 5 bases; junction bases outside the gene matches: 4. The germline gives CDR1 SGHTA, CDR2 FQGTGA. The CDR3 region has the DNA TGTGCCAGCAGCTTAATGGCGGGAGGGAGAGATACGCAGTATTTT. It specifies CASSLMAGGRDTQYF.

This clone has just one count. The rearrangement uses TRBV23-1 and TRBJ2-5; 9 bases are shared with TRBD1. TRBV23-1 falls under the ORF class, with uncertain function. V lost 5 bases, J lost 5 bases, and 9 bases stayed unmatched. The CDR3 totals 15 residues. CDR3 DNA sequence: TGCGCCAGCAGTTTCCCGGGACAGGGTCGGGAGACCCAGTACTTC. Translated, it gives CASSFPGQGRETQYF.

The V gene is TRBV11-2, the J gene TRBJ2-2; D possibly corresponds to TRBD2 (5 bases). The CDR3 runs 13 residues. Germline CDR1 and CDR2: SGHAT and FQNNGV. Between the trimmed V and J ends, which lost 6 bases and 6 bases, there was a span of 11 bases. Written as DNA, the CDR3 is TGTGCCAGCAGTCGCCTGCGGGCCGGGGAGCTGTTTTTT. This codes for CASSRLRAGELFF. Looking up the rest from reference TRBV11-2 and TRBJ2-2 gives the full variable domain: EAGVAQSPRYKIIEKRQSVAFWCNPISGHATLYWYQQILGQGPKLLIQFQNNGVVDDSQLPKDRFSAERLKGVDSTLKIQPAKLEDSAVYLCASSRLRAGELFFGEGSRLTVL.

This sequence joins TRBV7-9 and TRBJ1-2; D is undetermined. This CDR3 has 13 residues. Trimming cost V 5 bases and J 2 bases, with 9 bases left between them. Germline CDR1 reads SEHNR; CDR2 reads FQNEAQ (reference sequence). This CDR3 is CASSLVGNYGYTF. CDR3 bases: TGTGCCAGCAGCCTTGTGGGAAACTATGGCTACACCTTC.

The rearrangement links TRBV24-1 to TRBJ1-4, with D perhaps matching TRBD1 (6 bases). Germline lookup yields CDR1 KGHDR and CDR2 SFDVKD. Trimming took 6 bases from V and 6 from J, leaving 25 bases between them. This CDR3 has 18 amino acids. CDR3 in amino acids: CATSPGGKQGVWDEKLFF. CDR3 nucleotide sequence: TGTGCCACCAGTCCGGGAGGGAAACAGGGCGTTTGGGATGAAAAACTGTTTTTT.

The sample holds one count of this clone. The rearrangement links TRBV7-3 to TRBJ2-2; a weak D match, TRBD2 (6 bases). The length of the CDR3 is 13 residues. From germline, CDR1 is SGHTA and CDR2 FQGTGA. Trimming shortened V by 2 bases and J by 6 bases, and 7 bases separated the two germline ends. The CDR3 nucleotides are TGTGCCAGCAGCTTAGGAGGGGCCGGGGAGCTGTTTTTT. It encodes CASSLGGAGELFF.

This clone was recorded a few times. The chain links TRBV6-6 to TRBJ1-4; the match to TRBD1 covers 7 bases. The CDR3 extends over 14 amino acids. Germline CDR1 is MNHNY and CDR2 is SVGAGI (reference sequence). Trimming removed 5 bases from V and 4 bases from J; junction bases left unmatched: 4. DNA for the CDR3: TGTGCCAGCAGTCCGGGACAGTTTAATGAAAAACTGTTTTTT. It is translated as CASSPGQFNEKLFF.

The chain has TRBV7-9 and TRBJ1-1; 10 bases match TRBD1. V gave up 5 bases and J gave up 5 bases; unmatched junction bases: 8. This CDR3 is built from 15 residues. Germline V CDR1 and CDR2: SEHNR, FQNEAQ (reference sequence). The chain's CDR3 is CASSTRDRGYTEAFF. The CDR3, as DNA: TGTGCCAGCAGCACCCGGGACAGGGGATATACTGAAGCTTTCTTT.

DNA of the CDR3: TGTGCCAGCAGTTACGGGGGGATTAAAGCTTTCTTT. Amino acid sequence: CASSYGGIKAFF. The V gene is TRBV6-2 or TRBV6-3, the J gene TRBJ1-1, with D perhaps matching TRBD1 (5 bases). Germline CDR1 and CDR2: MNHEY and SVGEGT. This CDR3 has 12 amino acids. The V end was cut by 2 bases, the J end by 9 bases, with 10 bases between.

This chain links TRBV3-1 (or the pseudogene TRBV3-2) with TRBJ2-2; the D gene is possibly TRBD2 (6 bases). The CDR3 spans 16 residues. The V end was cut by 1 base, the J end by 3 bases, with 12 bases between. Looked up from germline, CDR1 is LGHDT and CDR2 is YNNKEL (reference sequence). The CDR3 DNA is TGTGCCAGCAGCCAAGCCTCCGGGACTTACACCGGGGAGCTGTTTTTT. This gives the protein CASSQASGTYTGELFF.

The chain is built from TRBV18 and TRBJ1-3; D may be TRBD1 (6 bases). The germline gives CDR1 KGHSH, CDR2 LQKENI. V lost 3 bases and J lost 0, with 9 bases in between. The CDR3 loop spans 15 amino acids. The CDR3 region is CASSPRGFSGNTIYF. CDR3 bases: TGTGCCAGCTCACCCAGGGGATTCTCTGGAAACACCATATATTTT.

The chain couples TRBV15 to TRBJ2-5; D is perhaps TRBD2 (5 bases). The CDR3 is made up of 15 amino acids. Germline CDR1 LNHNV, CDR2 YYDKDF (reference sequence). The ends were cut back, 6 bases at V and 5 bases at J, with 19 bases in the middle. The CDR3 reads CATSTLLGVGETQYF. CDR3 DNA: TGTGCCACCAGTACCCTTTTGGGAGTGGGGGAGACCCAGTACTTC.

This clone was observed a single time. The chain combines TRBV6-5 with TRBJ2-7; 8 positions match TRBD2. Germline CDR1 and CDR2: MNHEY and SVGAGI. Trimming at V came to 7 bases and at J to 2 bases, leaving 7 bases not matched to a gene. CDR3 length equals 14 residues. CDR3 residues: CASNPAGETYEQYF. Written as DNA, the CDR3 is TGTGCCAGCAATCCAGCGGGGGAGACCTACGAGCAGTACTTC.

The gene calls are TRBV21-1 and TRBJ2-7. TRBV21-1 is a pseudogene. The CDR3 totals 12 residues. Written as DNA, the CDR3 is TGTGCCAGCAGCAAAGTGGGAACCGAGCAGTACTTC. This gives the protein CASSKVGTEQYF.

This clone was seen once. This sequence joins TRBV19 and TRBJ1-1; no firm D call. The CDR3 extends over 14 amino acids. Germline CDR1 reads LNHDA; CDR2 reads SQIVND (reference sequence). V lost 1 base to trimming and J lost 1 base, with 7 bases between them. The DNA for the CDR3 is TGTGCCAGTAGTATAGGGTCAGCGAACACTGAAGCTTTCTTT. Its translation is CASSIGSANTEAFF.